One sample yielded the 22 T cell receptor beta chains listed below, sequenced in a study of CD8 T cells in Susac syndrome. RNA was extracted with the RNeasy kit, and a quantity of about 0.45 to 1 ug was reverse transcribed using random hexamers. Each CDR3 protein is one row after TCRdb ran MiXCR on the immunoSEQ multiplex PCR reads. The sample has about 430,000 distinct CDR3 sequences; around 85% are singletons. The sequencing input was CD8+ T cells from PBMCs. Receptor source: a human donor with multiple sclerosis.

The chain joins TRBV4-1 to TRBJ1-2; D perhaps matches TRBD1 (6 bases). Germline CDR1 MGHRA, CDR2 YSYEKL. This CDR3 has 16 amino acids. V dropped 0 bases and J dropped 8 bases, with 19 bases sitting between them. The CDR3 sequence: CASSQDLAGGLRGYTF. The CDR3 region has the DNA TGCGCCAGCAGCCAAGATCTCGCGGGGGGGCTAAGAGGCTACACCTTC.

The chain carries TRBV19 and TRBJ2-2; no clear D gene. V was shortened by 3 bases and J by 6 bases, with 8 bases between the two germline ends. The CDR3 runs 13 residues. The germline V gene has CDR1 LNHDA and CDR2 SQIVND (reference sequence). The CDR3 spells CASSINPPGELFF. The CDR3 bases are TGTGCCAGTAGTATTAACCCCCCCGGGGAGCTGTTTTTT.

The chain uses TRBV28 and TRBJ2-7, with a possible D match to TRBD2 (6 bases). The V gene lost 3 bases and the J gene lost 4 bases, with 13 bases spanning the gap. CDR3 length equals 14 residues. CDR1 MDHEN and CDR2 SYDVKM come from the germline V gene. The CDR3 DNA follows: TGTGCCAGCAGTTTGGAGGGCACGGCTTACGAGCAGTACTTC. The encoded protein is CASSLEGTAYEQYF.

V gene TRBV6-5 combines with J gene TRBJ1-1; D gene uncertain. There are 14 residues in the CDR3. V was trimmed by 6 bases and J by 4 bases, leaving 15 bases between them. The V gene's germline CDR1 is MNHEY and CDR2 SVGAGI. CDR3 residues: CASSHDAGSTEAFF. CDR3 sequence (DNA): TGTGCCAGCAGCCACGACGCCGGGAGCACTGAAGCTTTCTTT.

The V gene is TRBV10-3, the J gene TRBJ2-5, with D unclear. This CDR3 spans 12 amino acids. V was shortened by 3 bases and J by 3 bases, with 5 bases between the two germline ends. In germline, CDR1 is ENHRY, CDR2 SYGVKD. CDR3: CAISDREETQYF. The CDR3 DNA reads TGTGCCATCAGTGACAGAGAAGAGACCCAGTACTTC.

CDR3 sequence (DNA): TGTGCCAGCAGCCCTGGAGGGGGGGCAAACACCGGGGAGCTGTTTTTT. As protein: CASSPGGGANTGELFF. This sequence joins TRBV7-9 and TRBJ2-2; a possible D gene is TRBD2 (7 bases). CDR1 and CDR2 (germline): SEHNR, FQNEAQ (reference sequence). The V gene lost 5 bases and the J gene lost 2 bases, with 15 bases spanning the gap. The CDR3 has 16 residues.

The genes are TRBV27 and TRBJ1-5, with D tentatively TRBD1 (6 bases). The CDR3 loop spans 13 amino acids. The V gene's germline CDR1 is MNHEY and CDR2 SMNVEV (reference sequence). Trimming removed 5 bases at V and 6 bases at J, with 11 bases between. The CDR3 DNA is TGTGCCAGCAGTCCCCCAGGGGCTCAGCCCCAGCATTTT. It encodes CASSPPGAQPQHF.

The chain uses TRBV27 and TRBJ1-1, with D tentatively TRBD1 (5 bases). CDR3 length: 15 amino acids. The V and J ends lost 5 bases and 0 bases respectively, with 13 bases between them. CDR1 is MNHEY and CDR2 is SMNVEV in the germline V gene (reference sequence). The CDR3 sequence is CASSLIGGMNTEAFF. Written as DNA, the CDR3 is TGTGCCAGCAGTCTCATCGGGGGGATGAACACTGAAGCTTTCTTT.

The chain couples TRBV20-1 to TRBJ1-1; D gene ambiguous. Germline values: CDR1 DFQATT, CDR2 SNEGSKA (reference sequence). This CDR3 comprises 12 residues. Trimming removed 2 bases at V and 4 bases at J, with 8 bases between. The CDR3 spells CSARLFSTEAFF. In DNA form, the CDR3 reads TGCAGTGCTAGACTATTTAGCACTGAAGCTTTCTTT.

The chain recombines TRBV29-1 with TRBJ1-1; D is uncertain. Trimming left V 8 bases short and J 1 base short, with 14 bases between. Germline V gene sequence: CDR1 SQVTM, CDR2 ANQGSEA. The CDR3 has 13 amino acids. Here the CDR3 reads CSTNFESNTEAFF. In DNA form, the CDR3 reads TGCAGCACTAACTTCGAATCGAACACTGAAGCTTTCTTT. The full variable domain, its missing parts supplied by reference TRBV29-1 and TRBJ1-1, is SAVISQKPSRDICQRGTSLTIQCQVDSQVTMMFWYRQQPGQSLTLIATANQGSEATYESGFVIDKFPISRPNLTFSTLTVSNMSPEDSSIYLCSTNFESNTEAFFGQGTRLTVV.

V gene TRBV7-9 combines with J gene TRBJ2-7; D not certain. V lost 5 bases to trimming and J lost 7 bases, with 6 bases between them. Germline lookup yields CDR1 SEHNR and CDR2 FQNEAQ (reference sequence). This CDR3 is built from 10 residues. CDR3 region: CASSLGEQYF. The CDR3 coding sequence is TGTGCCAGCAGCCTCGGGGAGCAGTACTTC. The full variable domain, in which reference TRBV7-9 and TRBJ2-7 provide the parts outside the CDR3, is DTGVSQNPRHKITKRGQNVTFRCDPISEHNRLYWYRQTLGQGPEFLTYFQNEAQLEKSRLLSDRFSAERPKGSFSTLEIQRTEQGDSAMYLCASSLGEQYFGPGTRLTVT.

This chain joins TRBV20-1 and TRBJ2-5, with 10 bases aligning to TRBD1. Trimming cost V 0 bases and J 4 bases; bases outside gene matches: 5. The CDR3 spans 15 residues. Per germline, CDR1 DFQATT and CDR2 SNEGSKA (reference sequence). As DNA, the CDR3 is TGCAGTGCTAGAGATTTCAGGACAGGGGGAGAGACCCAGTACTTC. Translation: CSARDFRTGGETQYF.

This sequence joins TRBV7-6 and TRBJ1-4; D gene uncertain. With 1 base removed from V and 1 base from J, the gap between germline ends came to 7 bases. The CDR3 length is 15 residues. Germline V lookup: CDR1 SGHVS, CDR2 FNYEAQ. The CDR3: CASSLGPETNEKLFF. The CDR3 DNA reads TGTGCCAGCAGCTTAGGACCAGAAACTAATGAAAAACTGTTTTTT.

V usage is TRBV12-3 or TRBV12-4 and J usage is TRBJ2-7; the match to TRBD2 covers 8 bases. This CDR3 is 15 amino acids long. The ends lost 6 bases at V and 2 bases at J; junction bases unmatched: 9. CDR3 in amino acids: CASSPGFSGTYEQYF. DNA of the CDR3: TGTGCCAGCAGCCCCGGTTTTAGCGGGACCTACGAGCAGTACTTC.

This clonotype was detected once. This chain joins TRBV7-8 and TRBJ1-1, with 7 nucleotides matching TRBD1. Losses at the gene ends were 6 bases for V and 1 base for J; bases not matched to a gene: 11. Germline assignment: CDR1 SGHVS and CDR2 FQNEAQ. CDR3 length: 16 residues. In nucleotides, the CDR3 is TGTGCCAGCAGGATTTACTCGACAGGGACGAACACTGAAGCTTTCTTT. This sequence encodes CASRIYSTGTNTEAFF.

The rearrangement links TRBV6-5 to TRBJ2-7, with D possibly TRBD1 on 6 matching bases. V gave up 7 bases and J gave up 3 bases, with 19 bases separating them. The germline V gene encodes CDR1 MNHEY and CDR2 SVGAGI. The CDR3 spans 15 residues. CDR3 nucleotide sequence: TGTGCCAGCAAAGGTCGGACAGAGGGGTACTACGAGCAGTACTTC. It codes for CASKGRTEGYYEQYF.

The chain has TRBV30 and TRBJ1-2, with D unresolved. V lost 4 bases and J 0 bases, leaving 6 bases between the germline ends. Germline CDR1 GTSNPN, CDR2 SVGIG (reference sequence). CDR3 length: 12 residues. In nucleotides, the CDR3 is TGTGCCTGGACAGAGACTAACTATGGCTACACCTTC. It codes for CAWTETNYGYTF.

The chain uses TRBV6-5 and TRBJ2-2; weak D call: TRBD2 (6 bases). Germline lookup yields CDR1 MNHEY and CDR2 SVGAGI. V lost 5 bases, J lost 7 bases, and 14 bases lay in between. The CDR3 consists of 14 residues. In nucleotides, the CDR3 is TGTGCCAGCAGTACCGCCCCGGAGGGCGGGGAGCTGTTTTTT. Translated: CASSTAPEGGELFF.

The CDR3 loop is CASSLHRVIYNEQFF. The CDR3 coding sequence is TGTGCCAGCAGCTTGCACAGGGTAATTTACAATGAGCAGTTCTTC. The genes are TRBV7-6 and TRBJ2-1, with D maybe TRBD1 (6 bases). Germline loops: CDR1 SGHVS, CDR2 FNYEAQ. The V end lost 3 bases, the J end lost 4 bases, and 13 bases lay between the germline ends. The CDR3 extends over 15 amino acids.

The chain has TRBV5-1 and TRBJ1-1; no definite D call. CDR3 size: 15 residues. Germline CDR1 SGHRS, CDR2 YFSETQ. V was shortened by 3 bases and J by 5 bases, with 17 bases between the two germline ends. The CDR3 DNA is TGCGCCAGCAGCTCCCCCTCGGCCTCGGGTACTGAAGCTTTCTTT. Its translation is CASSSPSASGTEAFF.

The V and J genes are TRBV27 and TRBJ2-7; TRBD2 agrees at 14 bases. Germline CDR1 is MNHEY and CDR2 is SMNVEV (reference sequence). V lost 6 bases and J lost 4; bases outside the gene matches: 5. The CDR3 has 15 amino acids. The CDR3 coding sequence is TGTGCCAGCAGCAAGACTAGCGGGGGGGAGTACGAGCAGTACTTC. It yields the protein CASSKTSGGEYEQYF.

V gene TRBV6-5 combines with J gene TRBJ2-2; the D gene could be TRBD1 or TRBD2 (5 bases each). The germline V and J ends were trimmed by 2 bases and 5 bases, with 12 bases remaining between them. The CDR3 is made up of 15 amino acids. Germline assignment: CDR1 MNHEY and CDR2 SVGAGI. For the CDR3, the DNA is TGTGCCAGCAGTTACAGTACCGGGGCGACCGGGGAGCTGTTTTTT. Amino acid sequence: CASSYSTGATGELFF.